This is a list of T cell receptor beta chains from one sample in a study of T cell changes during pregnancy in multiple sclerosis. Some clones are missing from TCRdb's copy, which holds only in-frame ones; the method was immunoSEQ multiplex PCR. This sample has roughly 97,000 clones, with 90% found just once. The specimen was peripheral blood, collected in the second trimester of pregnancy. Receptors originate from a female donor in good health, enrolled as a control in a pregnancy study. The CDR3 runs from the conserved cysteine through the conserved F or W. The D gene is left open where the match is weak. For some rows the clone size is stated as once, few or many, or as a class when expanded; others skip it.

size,V,J,D,CDR3,DNA
-,TRBV7-2,TRBJ2-7,-,CASSMETRREQYF,TGTGCCAGCAGTATGGAAACGCGGAGGGAGCAGTACTTC
-,TRBV18,TRBJ2-7,-,CASSPRSGLLGEQYF,TGTGCCAGCTCACCAAGAAGCGGACTCCTCGGCGAGCAGTACTTC
-,TRBV4-3,TRBJ2-1,TRBD2,CASSQDRLAGGYNEQFF,TGCGCCAGCAGCCAAGACCGTCTAGCGGGAGGCTACAATGAGCAGTTCTTC
-,TRBV6-1,TRBJ2-3,-,CASSTGFTDTQYF,TGTGCCAGCAGTACAGGGTTCACAGATACGCAGTATTTT
few,TRBV13,TRBJ1-1,TRBD1,CASSPPDRDWVTEAFF,TGTGCCAGCAGCCCGCCGGACAGGGACTGGGTCACTGAAGCTTTCTTT
-,TRBV19,TRBJ1-6,TRBD1,CASSDRGDSSPLHF,TGTGCCAGTAGCGACAGGGGGGACAGTTCACCCCTCCACTTT
-,TRBV10-1,TRBJ1-1,TRBD1,CASSENRGNTEAFF,TGCGCCAGCAGTGAGAACAGGGGGAACACTGAAGCTTTCTTT
few,TRBV2,TRBJ2-7,TRBD1,CASSEQGETYEQYF,TGTGCCAGCAGTGAACAGGGGGAAACCTACGAGCAGTACTTC
few,TRBV15,TRBJ2-1,TRBD2,CATSRVPSGGQFF,TGTGCCACCAGCAGAGTCCCTAGCGGGGGGCAGTTCTTC
-,TRBV7-2,TRBJ1-5,-,CASSPWGGKVQPQHF,TGTGCCAGCAGCCCCTGGGGGGGGAAGGTTCAGCCCCAGCATTTT
-,TRBV28,TRBJ1-4,-,CASSPTGRTNEKLFF,TGTGCCAGCAGTCCAACAGGGAGAACTAATGAAAAACTGTTTTTT
-,TRBV19,TRBJ1-5,-,CASSIEAGGFHQPQHF,TGTGCCAGTAGTATAGAAGCAGGAGGTTTTCATCAGCCCCAGCATTTT
-,TRBV6-6,TRBJ1-3,TRBD1,CASSSLGQGHTIYF,TGTGCCAGCAGTTCCCTCGGACAGGGTCACACCATATATTTT
-,TRBV5-4,TRBJ1-4,TRBD1,CASSQGQNNEKLFF,TGTGCCAGCAGCCAGGGACAGAACAATGAAAAACTGTTTTTT
-,TRBV27,TRBJ1-1,-,CASMRNTEAFF,TGTGCCAGCATGCGGAACACTGAAGCTTTCTTT
-,TRBV5-6,TRBJ1-3,TRBD1,CASSLYRGRLSGNTIYF,TGTGCCAGCAGCTTGTACAGGGGCAGGCTCTCTGGAAACACCATATATTTT
-,TRBV5-1,TRBJ1-2,TRBD1,CASSQNLGGGIYDGYTF,TGCGCCAGCAGCCAAAATTTAGGGGGCGGAATTTACGATGGCTACACCTTC
-,TRBV4-1,TRBJ1-2,TRBD1,CASSQEVRGHYGYTF,TGCGCCAGCAGCCAAGAGGTGAGGGGGCACTATGGCTACACCTTC
-,TRBV2,TRBJ1-4,-,CASTKRGGGEKLFF,TGTGCCAGCACCAAGAGGGGGGGAGGCGAAAAACTGTTTTTT
-,TRBV27,TRBJ2-1,TRBD2,CASSLWGTSGLSSYNEQFF,TGTGCCAGCAGTTTATGGGGGACTAGCGGTCTTAGCTCCTACAATGAGCAGTTCTTC
-,TRBV4-3,TRBJ1-2,-,CASSQDGDSAHYGYTF,TGCGCCAGCAGCCAAGATGGAGACAGCGCCCACTATGGCTACACCTTC
once,TRBV14,TRBJ1-2,-,CASSPNRVHGYTF,TGTGCCAGCAGCCCCAACAGGGTACATGGCTACACCTTC
-,TRBV18,TRBJ2-7,TRBD1,CASSPATATGVYEQYF,TGTGCCAGCTCACCAGCGACTGCGACAGGGGTCTACGAGCAGTACTTC
-,TRBV25-1,TRBJ1-2,TRBD1,CASSELGEDRVRGYTF,TGTGCCAGCAGTGAATTAGGGGAGGACAGGGTAAGAGGCTACACCTTC
-,TRBV5-1,TRBJ2-1,TRBD1,CASSYGQDNEQFF,TGCGCCAGCAGCTACGGACAGGACAATGAGCAGTTCTTC
once,TRBV2,TRBJ1-2,TRBD1,CASIKDREVRYTF,TGTGCCAGCATTAAGGACAGGGAGGTGCGCTACACCTTC
-,TRBV5-1,TRBJ2-7,-,CASSLGAGHLNEQYF,TGCGCCAGCAGCTTGGGGGCGGGCCACTTGAACGAGCAGTACTTC
-,TRBV5-1,TRBJ1-5,-,CASSPGLPSNQPQHF,TGCGCCAGCAGCCCGGGACTCCCGAGCAATCAGCCCCAGCATTTT
-,TRBV6-1,TRBJ1-1,-,CASRQEPSTEAFF,TGTGCCAGCAGACAAGAACCAAGTACTGAAGCTTTCTTT
-,TRBV5-5,TRBJ2-7,-,CASSFGGHQNSYEQYF,TGTGCCAGCAGCTTTGGGGGACACCAAAACTCCTACGAGCAGTACTTC
-,TRBV5-1,TRBJ2-3,-,CASSSQTGQDTQYF,TGCGCCAGCAGCTCACAGACCGGCCAAGATACGCAGTATTTT
-,TRBV5-1,TRBJ2-7,TRBD1,CASSSLRQGREQYF,TGCGCCAGCAGCTCCCTCCGACAGGGGCGGGAGCAGTACTTC
-,TRBV27,TRBJ2-7,TRBD2,CASRSGGEYEQYF,TGTGCCAGCAGGTCGGGAGGGGAGTACGAGCAGTACTTC
-,TRBV19,TRBJ1-5,-,CASSPPEGRLAQHF,TGTGCCAGTAGTCCCCCAGAGGGGAGGTTGGCCCAGCATTTT
-,TRBV30,TRBJ2-1,-,CAWRRVVPYNEQFF,TGTGCCTGGAGGAGGGTAGTCCCCTACAATGAGCAGTTCTTC
-,TRBV4-3,TRBJ2-5,TRBD2,CASSQDIGRGETQYF,TGCGCCAGCAGCCAAGATATAGGGCGGGGGGAGACCCAGTACTTC
-,TRBV5-1,TRBJ2-7,TRBD2,CASSPGLVLGEQYF,TGCGCCAGCAGCCCAGGACTAGTTTTAGGCGAGCAGTACTTC
-,TRBV7-6,TRBJ1-4,-,CASSLQATNEKLFF,TGTGCCAGCAGCTTACAGGCAACAAATGAAAAACTGTTTTTT
-,TRBV15,TRBJ2-1,-,CATSSRSRNEQFF,TGTGCCACCAGCTCTCGGTCGCGAAATGAGCAGTTCTTC
-,TRBV19,TRBJ1-1,TRBD1,CASRGQIYTEAFF,TGTGCCAGCCGGGGACAGATCTACACTGAAGCTTTCTTT
-,TRBV11-2,TRBJ2-1,-,CASSSGLPYNEQFF,TGTGCCAGCAGCTCGGGACTCCCCTACAATGAGCAGTTCTTC
-,TRBV6-6,TRBJ2-1,TRBD1,CASSSRTGHNEQFF,TGTGCCAGCAGTTCCCGGACAGGCCACAATGAGCAGTTCTTC
-,TRBV4-2,TRBJ2-7,TRBD2,CASSQDLQRGADEQYF,TGTGCCAGCAGCCAAGATTTACAGCGGGGGGCCGACGAGCAGTACTTC
-,TRBV5-1,TRBJ2-1,TRBD2,CASSLGTSGGFNNEQFF,TGCGCCAGCAGCTTGGGCACTAGCGGGGGTTTTAACAATGAGCAGTTCTTC
-,TRBV27,TRBJ2-2,TRBD1,CASSTPGQGAAGELFF,TGTGCCAGCAGTACCCCAGGACAGGGGGCGGCCGGGGAGCTGTTTTTT